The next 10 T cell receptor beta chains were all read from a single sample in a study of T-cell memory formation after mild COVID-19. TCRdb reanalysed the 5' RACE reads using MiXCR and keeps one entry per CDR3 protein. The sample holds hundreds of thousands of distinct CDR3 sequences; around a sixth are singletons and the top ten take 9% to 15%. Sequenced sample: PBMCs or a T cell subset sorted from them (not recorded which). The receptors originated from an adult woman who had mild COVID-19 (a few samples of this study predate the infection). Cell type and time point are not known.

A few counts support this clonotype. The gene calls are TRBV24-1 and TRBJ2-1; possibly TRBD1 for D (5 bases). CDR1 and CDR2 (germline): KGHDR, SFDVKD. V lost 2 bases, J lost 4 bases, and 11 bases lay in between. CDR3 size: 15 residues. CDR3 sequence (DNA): TGTGCCACCAGTGATTACCTCGGACAATACAATGAGCAGTTCTTC. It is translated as CATSDYLGQYNEQFF.

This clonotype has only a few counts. The CDR3 sequence: CSVYLGGANTQYF. CDR3 coding DNA: TGCAGCGTTTATCTCGGGGGGGCTAATACGCAGTATTTT. V gene TRBV29-1 combines with J gene TRBJ2-3; TRBD2 matches 8 bases. The CDR3 extends over 13 amino acids. V lost 5 bases and J lost 7; bases outside the gene matches: 8. The V gene's germline CDR1 is SQVTM and CDR2 ANQGSEA.

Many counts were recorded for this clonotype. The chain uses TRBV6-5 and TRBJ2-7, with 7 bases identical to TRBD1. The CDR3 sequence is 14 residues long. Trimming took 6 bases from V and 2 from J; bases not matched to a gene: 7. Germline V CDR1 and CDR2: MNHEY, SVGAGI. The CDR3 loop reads CASSQGQGAYEQYF. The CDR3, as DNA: TGTGCCAGCAGCCAAGGGCAGGGGGCCTACGAGCAGTACTTC.

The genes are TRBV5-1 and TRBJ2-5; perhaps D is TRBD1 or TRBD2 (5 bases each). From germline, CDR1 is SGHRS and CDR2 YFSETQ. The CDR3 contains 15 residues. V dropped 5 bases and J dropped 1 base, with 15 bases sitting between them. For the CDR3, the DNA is TGCGCCAGCAGACTGGATGTGGGGGTCCAAGAGACCCAGTACTTC. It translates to CASRLDVGVQETQYF. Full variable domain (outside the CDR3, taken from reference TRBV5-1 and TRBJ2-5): KAGVTQTPRYLIKTRGQQVTLSCSPISGHRSVSWYQQTPGQGLQFLFEYFSETQRNKGNFPGRFSGRQFSNSRSEMNVSTLELGDSALYLCASRLDVGVQETQYFGPGTRLLVL.

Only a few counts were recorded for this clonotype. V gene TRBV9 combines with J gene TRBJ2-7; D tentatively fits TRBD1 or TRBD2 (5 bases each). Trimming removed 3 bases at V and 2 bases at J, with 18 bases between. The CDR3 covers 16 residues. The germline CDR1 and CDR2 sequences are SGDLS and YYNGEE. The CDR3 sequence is CASSESPGSRPYEQYF. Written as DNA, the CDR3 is TGTGCCAGCAGCGAGAGTCCAGGGAGTCGACCCTACGAGCAGTACTTC.

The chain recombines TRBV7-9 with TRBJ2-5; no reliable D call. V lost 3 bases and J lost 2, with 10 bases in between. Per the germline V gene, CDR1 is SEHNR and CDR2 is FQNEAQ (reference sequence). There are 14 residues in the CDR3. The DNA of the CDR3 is TGTGCCAGCAGCTTCTGGACCAAACAAGAGACCCAGTACTTC. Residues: CASSFWTKQETQYF.

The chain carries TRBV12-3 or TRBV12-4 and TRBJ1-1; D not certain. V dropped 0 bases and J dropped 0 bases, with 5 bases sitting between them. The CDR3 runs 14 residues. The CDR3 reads CASSLAKVNTEAFF. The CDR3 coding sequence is TGTGCCAGCAGTTTAGCAAAAGTGAACACTGAAGCTTTCTTT.

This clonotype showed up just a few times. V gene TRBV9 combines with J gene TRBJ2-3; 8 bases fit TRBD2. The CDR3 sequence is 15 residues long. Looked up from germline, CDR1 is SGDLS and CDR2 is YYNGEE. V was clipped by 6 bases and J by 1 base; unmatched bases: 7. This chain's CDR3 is CASTLRGARTDTQYF. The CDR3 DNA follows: TGTGCCAGCACTTTGCGGGGGGCTCGCACAGATACGCAGTATTTT.

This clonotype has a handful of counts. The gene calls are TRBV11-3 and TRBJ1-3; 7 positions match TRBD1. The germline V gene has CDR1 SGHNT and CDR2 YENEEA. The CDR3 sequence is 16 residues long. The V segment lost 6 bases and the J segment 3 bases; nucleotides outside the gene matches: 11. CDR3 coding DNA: TGTGCCAGCAGTTCGAGGAGGGGGACAGATGGAAACACCATATATTTT. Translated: CASSSRRGTDGNTIYF.

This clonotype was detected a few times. CDR3 sequence: CASSLYPAGTSGNTIYF. CDR3 nucleotide sequence: TGTGCCAGCAGCTTATACCCCGCGGGGACCTCTGGAAACACCATATATTTT. The chain has TRBV7-3 and TRBJ1-3, with D perhaps matching TRBD1 (5 bases). The V and J ends lost 2 bases and 0 bases respectively, with 14 bases between them. Germline CDR1 SGHTA, CDR2 FQGTGA. There are 17 residues in the CDR3.